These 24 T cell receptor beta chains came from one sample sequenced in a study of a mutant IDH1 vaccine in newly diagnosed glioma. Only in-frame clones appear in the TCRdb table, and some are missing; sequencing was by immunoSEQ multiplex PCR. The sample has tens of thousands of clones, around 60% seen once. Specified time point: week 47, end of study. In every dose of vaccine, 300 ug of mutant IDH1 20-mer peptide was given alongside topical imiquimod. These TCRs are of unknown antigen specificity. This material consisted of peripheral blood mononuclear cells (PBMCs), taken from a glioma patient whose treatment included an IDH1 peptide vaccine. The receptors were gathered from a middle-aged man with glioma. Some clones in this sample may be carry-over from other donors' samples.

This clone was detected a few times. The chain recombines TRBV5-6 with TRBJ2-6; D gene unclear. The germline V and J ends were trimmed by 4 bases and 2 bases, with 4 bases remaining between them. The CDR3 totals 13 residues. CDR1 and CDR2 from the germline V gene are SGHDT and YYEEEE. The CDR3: CASSRPGANVLTF. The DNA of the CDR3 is TGTGCCAGCAGCCGACCTGGGGCCAACGTCCTGACTTTC.

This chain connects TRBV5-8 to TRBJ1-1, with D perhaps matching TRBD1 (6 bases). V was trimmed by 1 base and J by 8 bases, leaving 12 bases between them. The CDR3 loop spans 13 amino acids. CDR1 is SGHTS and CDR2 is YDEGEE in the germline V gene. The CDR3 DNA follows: TGTGCCAGCAGCTTGAACCCAGGGGCCGAAGCTTTCTTT. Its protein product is CASSLNPGAEAFF.

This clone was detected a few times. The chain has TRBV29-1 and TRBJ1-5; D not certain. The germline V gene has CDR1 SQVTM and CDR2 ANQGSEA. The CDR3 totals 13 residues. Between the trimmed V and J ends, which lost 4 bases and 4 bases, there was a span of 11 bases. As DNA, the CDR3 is TGCAGCGTTGCTACATTCCGAAATCAGCCCCAGCATTTT. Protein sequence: CSVATFRNQPQHF.

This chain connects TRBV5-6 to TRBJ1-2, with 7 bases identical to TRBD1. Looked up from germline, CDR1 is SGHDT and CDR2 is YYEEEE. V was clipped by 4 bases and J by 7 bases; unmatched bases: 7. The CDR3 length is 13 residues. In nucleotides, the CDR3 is TGTGCCAGCAGCCGGGACAGCGCCCTTGGCTACACCTTC. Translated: CASSRDSALGYTF.

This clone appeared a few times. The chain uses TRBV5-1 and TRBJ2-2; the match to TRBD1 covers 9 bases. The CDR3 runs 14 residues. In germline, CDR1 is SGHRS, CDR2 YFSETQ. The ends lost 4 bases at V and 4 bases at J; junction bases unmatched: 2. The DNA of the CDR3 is TGCGCCAGCAGCCTGACAGGGGGCACCGGGGAGCTGTTTTTT. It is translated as CASSLTGGTGELFF. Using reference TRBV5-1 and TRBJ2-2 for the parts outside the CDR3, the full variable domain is KAGVTQTPRYLIKTRGQQVTLSCSPISGHRSVSWYQQTPGQGLQFLFEYFSETQRNKGNFPGRFSGRQFSNSRSEMNVSTLELGDSALYLCASSLTGGTGELFFGEGSRLTVL.

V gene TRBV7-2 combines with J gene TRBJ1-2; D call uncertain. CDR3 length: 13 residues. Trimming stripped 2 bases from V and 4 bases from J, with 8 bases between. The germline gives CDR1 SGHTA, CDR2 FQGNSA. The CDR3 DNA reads TGTGCCAGCAGCTTAACTATTGTCTATGGCTACACCTTC. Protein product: CASSLTIVYGYTF.

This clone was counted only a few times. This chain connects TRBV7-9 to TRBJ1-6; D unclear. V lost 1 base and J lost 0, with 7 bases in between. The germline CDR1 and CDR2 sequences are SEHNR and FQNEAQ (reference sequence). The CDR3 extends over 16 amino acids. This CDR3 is CASSLVASSYNSPLHF. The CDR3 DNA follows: TGTGCCAGCAGCTTAGTAGCGAGCTCCTATAATTCACCCCTCCACTTT.

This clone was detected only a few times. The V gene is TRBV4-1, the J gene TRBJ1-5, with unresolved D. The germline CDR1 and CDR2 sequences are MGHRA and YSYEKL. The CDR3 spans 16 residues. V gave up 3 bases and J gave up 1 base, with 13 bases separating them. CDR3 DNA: TGCGCCAGCAGCCAGAGCAGGACCATGAGCAATCAGCCCCAGCATTTT. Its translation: CASSQSRTMSNQPQHF.

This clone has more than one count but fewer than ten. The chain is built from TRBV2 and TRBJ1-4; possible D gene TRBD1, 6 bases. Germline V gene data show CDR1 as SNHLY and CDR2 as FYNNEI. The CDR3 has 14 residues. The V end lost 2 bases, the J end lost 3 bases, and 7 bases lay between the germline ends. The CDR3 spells CASSEQGSNEKLFF. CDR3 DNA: TGTGCCAGCAGTGAACAGGGGTCTAATGAAAAACTGTTTTTT.

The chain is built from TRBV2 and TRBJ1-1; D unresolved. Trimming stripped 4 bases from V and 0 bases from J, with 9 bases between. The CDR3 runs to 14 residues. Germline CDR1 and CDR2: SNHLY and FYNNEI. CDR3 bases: TGTGCCAGCAGTGTGGGCCTCATGAACACTGAAGCTTTCTTT. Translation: CASSVGLMNTEAFF. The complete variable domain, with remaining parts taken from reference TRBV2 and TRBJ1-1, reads EPEVTQTPSHQVTQMGQEVILRCVPISNHLYFYWYRQILGQKVEFLVSFYNNEISEKSEIFDDQFSVERPDGSNFTLKIRSTKLEDSAMYFCASSVGLMNTEAFFGQGTRLTVV.

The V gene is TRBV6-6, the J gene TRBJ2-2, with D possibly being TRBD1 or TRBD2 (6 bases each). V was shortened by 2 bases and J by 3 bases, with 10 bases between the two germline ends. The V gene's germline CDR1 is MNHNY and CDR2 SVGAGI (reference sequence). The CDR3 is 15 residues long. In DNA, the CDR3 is TGTGCCAGCAGTTACGGGGGGCTCGACACCGGGGAGCTGTTTTTT. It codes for CASSYGGLDTGELFF.

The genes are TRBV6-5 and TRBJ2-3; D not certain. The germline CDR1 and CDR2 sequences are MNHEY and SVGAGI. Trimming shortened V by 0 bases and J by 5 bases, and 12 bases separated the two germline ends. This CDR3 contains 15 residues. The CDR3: CASSYSIRNGDTQYF. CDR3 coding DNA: TGTGCCAGCAGTTACTCGATAAGAAACGGAGATACGCAGTATTTT.

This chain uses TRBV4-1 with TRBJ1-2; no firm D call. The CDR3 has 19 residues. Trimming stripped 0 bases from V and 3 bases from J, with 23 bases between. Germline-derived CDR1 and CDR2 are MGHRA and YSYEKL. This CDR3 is CASSQEQDHVTEAHYGYTF. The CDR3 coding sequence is TGCGCCAGCAGCCAAGAACAAGACCATGTTACTGAAGCCCACTATGGCTACACCTTC.

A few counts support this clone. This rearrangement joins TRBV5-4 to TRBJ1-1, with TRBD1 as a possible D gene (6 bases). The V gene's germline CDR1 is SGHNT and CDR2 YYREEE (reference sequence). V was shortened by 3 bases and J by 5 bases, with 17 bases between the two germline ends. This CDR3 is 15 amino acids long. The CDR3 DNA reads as TGTGCCAGCAGCTCGGCCCCAGGGGAGGGGACTGAAGCTTTCTTT. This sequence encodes CASSSAPGEGTEAFF.

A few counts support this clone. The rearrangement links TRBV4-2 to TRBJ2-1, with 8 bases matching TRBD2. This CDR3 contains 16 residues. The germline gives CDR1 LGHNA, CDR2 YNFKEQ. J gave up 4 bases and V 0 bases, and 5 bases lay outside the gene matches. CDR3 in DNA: TGTGCCAGCAGCCAAGACGCCAGCGGGGGTTACAATGAGCAGTTCTTC. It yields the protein CASSQDASGGYNEQFF.

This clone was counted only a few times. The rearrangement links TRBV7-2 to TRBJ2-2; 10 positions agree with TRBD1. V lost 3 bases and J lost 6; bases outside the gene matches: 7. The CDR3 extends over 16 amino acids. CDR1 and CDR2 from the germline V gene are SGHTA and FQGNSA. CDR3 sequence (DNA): TGTGCCAGCAGCTTCGGACAGGGGGGTGGGGCCGGGGAGCTGTTTTTT. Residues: CASSFGQGGGAGELFF.

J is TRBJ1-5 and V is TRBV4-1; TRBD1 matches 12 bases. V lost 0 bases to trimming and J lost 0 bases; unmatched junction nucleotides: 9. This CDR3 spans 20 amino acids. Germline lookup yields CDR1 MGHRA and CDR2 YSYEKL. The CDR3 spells CASSQDPGTGGLISNQPQHF. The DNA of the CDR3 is TGCGCCAGCAGCCAAGACCCCGGGACAGGGGGCTTGATTAGCAATCAGCCCCAGCATTTT.

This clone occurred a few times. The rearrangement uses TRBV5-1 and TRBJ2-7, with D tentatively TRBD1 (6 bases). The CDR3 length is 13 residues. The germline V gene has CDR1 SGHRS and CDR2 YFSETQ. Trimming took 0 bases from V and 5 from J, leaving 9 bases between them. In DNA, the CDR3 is TGCGCCAGCAGCTTGGCAACAGGGAACGAGCAGTACTTC. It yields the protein CASSLATGNEQYF.

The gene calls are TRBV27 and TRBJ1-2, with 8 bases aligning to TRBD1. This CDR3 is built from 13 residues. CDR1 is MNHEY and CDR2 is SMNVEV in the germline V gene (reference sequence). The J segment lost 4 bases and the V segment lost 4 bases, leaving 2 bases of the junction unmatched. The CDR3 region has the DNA TGTGCCAGCAGTTATGACAGGGGCTATGGCTACACCTTC. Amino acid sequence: CASSYDRGYGYTF.

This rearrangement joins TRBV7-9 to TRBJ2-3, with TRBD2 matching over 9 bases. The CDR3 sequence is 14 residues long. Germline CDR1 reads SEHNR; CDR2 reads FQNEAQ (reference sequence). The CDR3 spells CATLAGGERIRQYF. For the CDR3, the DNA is TGTGCGACCCTTGCGGGGGGGGAGCGGATAAGGCAGTATTTT.

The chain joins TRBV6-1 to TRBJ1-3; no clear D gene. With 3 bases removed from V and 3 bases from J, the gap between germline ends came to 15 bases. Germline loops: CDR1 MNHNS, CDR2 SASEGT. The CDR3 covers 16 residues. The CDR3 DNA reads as TGTGCCAGCAGTGAGATTGGCTCTTTGGGTGGAAACACCATATATTTT. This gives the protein CASSEIGSLGGNTIYF.

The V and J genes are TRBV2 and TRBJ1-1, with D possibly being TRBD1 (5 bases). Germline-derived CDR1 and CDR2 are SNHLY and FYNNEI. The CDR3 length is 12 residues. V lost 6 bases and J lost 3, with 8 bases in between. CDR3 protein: CASRGGYTEAFF. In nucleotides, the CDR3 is TGTGCCAGCAGGGGGGGATACACTGAAGCTTTCTTT.

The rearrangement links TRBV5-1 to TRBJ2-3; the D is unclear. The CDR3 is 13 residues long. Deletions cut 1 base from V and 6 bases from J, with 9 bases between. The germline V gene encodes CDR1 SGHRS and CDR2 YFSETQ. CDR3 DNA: TGCGCCAGCAGCTTGTCCCGCCTGGATACGCAGTATTTT. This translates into CASSLSRLDTQYF. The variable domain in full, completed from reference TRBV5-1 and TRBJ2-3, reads KAGVTQTPRYLIKTRGQQVTLSCSPISGHRSVSWYQQTPGQGLQFLFEYFSETQRNKGNFPGRFSGRQFSNSRSEMNVSTLELGDSALYLCASSLSRLDTQYFGPGTRLTVL.

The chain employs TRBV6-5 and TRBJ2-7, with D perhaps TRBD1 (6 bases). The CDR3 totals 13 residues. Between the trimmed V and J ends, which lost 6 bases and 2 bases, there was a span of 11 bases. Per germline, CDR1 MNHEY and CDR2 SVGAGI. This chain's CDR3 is CASSQGRTYEQYF. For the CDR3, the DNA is TGTGCCAGCAGCCAGGGGCGAACCTACGAGCAGTACTTC.